This is a list of T cell receptor beta chains from one sample in a study of shared clonotypes between healthy human individuals. Repertoires were generated with immunoSEQ multiplex PCR, while TCRdb's copy carries only in-frame clones and drops some. The sample holds over 2 million clones, roughly 94% seen once. The sequencing input was naive CD8+ T cells sorted from blood. These receptors came from a man younger than 30 in good health. Both conserved end residues are part of each CDR3. D genes are given only for firm matches. Size is omitted from some rows. Given values are once, few, many or a class for expanded clones.

d_call: TRBD2; v_call: TRBV2; j_call: TRBJ2-5; clone_size: .; cdr3_nt: TGTGCCAGCTGGCTAGCGGGATCCGAAGAGACCCAGTACTTC; cdr3_aa: CASWLAGSEETQYF
d_call: .; v_call: TRBV27; j_call: TRBJ1-4; clone_size: .; cdr3_nt: TGTGCCAGCAGTCTTTTCGGCGGGTCAGCAAATGAAAAACTGTTTTTT; cdr3_aa: CASSLFGGSANEKLFF
d_call: .; v_call: TRBV10-3; j_call: TRBJ2-5; clone_size: .; cdr3_nt: TGTGCCATCAGTGAGTCTCAGGAGGTGGAGACCCAGTACTTC; cdr3_aa: CAISESQEVETQYF
d_call: .; v_call: TRBV11-2; j_call: TRBJ1-1; clone_size: .; cdr3_nt: TGTGCCAGCAGCAGCCCAGCCAAGATGAACACTGAAGCTTTCTTT; cdr3_aa: CASSSPAKMNTEAFF
d_call: TRBD2; v_call: TRBV4-1; j_call: TRBJ2-7; clone_size: .; cdr3_nt: TGCGCCAGCAGCCAAGATCATAAAAGCGGGGGGGCTTACGAGCAGTACTTC; cdr3_aa: CASSQDHKSGGAYEQYF
d_call: TRBD1; v_call: TRBV11-2; j_call: TRBJ2-1; clone_size: .; cdr3_nt: TGTGCCATTGGAACACAGGGGGACTCGCAGTTCTTC; cdr3_aa: CAIGTQGDSQFF
d_call: TRBD1; v_call: TRBV10-3; j_call: TRBJ2-2; clone_size: .; cdr3_nt: TGTGCCATCAGTGAGTCCCCCGGGACAGGCACCGGGGGGCTGTTTTTT; cdr3_aa: CAISESPGTGTGGLFF
d_call: .; v_call: TRBV5-1; j_call: TRBJ2-2; clone_size: once; cdr3_nt: TGCGCCAGCAGATCTGGCGGGGAGCTGTTTTTT; cdr3_aa: CASRSGGELFF
d_call: TRBD1; v_call: TRBV7-9; j_call: TRBJ2-3; clone_size: .; cdr3_nt: TGTGCCAGCAGCTTAGCGGGACAGGGGGAGGAAGATACGCAGTATTTT; cdr3_aa: CASSLAGQGEEDTQYF
d_call: .; v_call: TRBV7-9; j_call: TRBJ1-4; clone_size: .; cdr3_nt: TGTGCCAGCAGCCCCATTGAAAAACTGTTTTTT; cdr3_aa: CASSPIEKLFF
d_call: .; v_call: TRBV5-6; j_call: TRBJ2-2; clone_size: .; cdr3_nt: TGTGCCAGCAGCTTGGGGTGGGGAAGTTTCGCGAACACCGGGGAGCTGTTTTTT; cdr3_aa: CASSLGWGSFANTGELFF
d_call: TRBD1; v_call: TRBV29-1; j_call: TRBJ1-2; clone_size: .; cdr3_nt: TGCAGCGTTGAAGATCGACGTGCAGGGGGGAGTGGCTACACCTTC; cdr3_aa: CSVEDRRAGGSGYTF
d_call: .; v_call: TRBV27; j_call: TRBJ1-2; clone_size: .; cdr3_nt: TGTGCCAGCAGTTTATCGGGAAGGACCCGCTATGGCTACACCTTC; cdr3_aa: CASSLSGRTRYGYTF
d_call: TRBD2; v_call: TRBV12-5; j_call: TRBJ2-1; clone_size: .; cdr3_nt: TGTGCTAGTGGTTTGGCCTTAGCGGGAGGATACAATGAGCAGTTCTTC; cdr3_aa: CASGLALAGGYNEQFF
d_call: .; v_call: TRBV7-2; j_call: TRBJ1-1; clone_size: .; cdr3_nt: TGTGCCAGCAGCTTAGCCCCCACGGCGATGAACACTGAAGCTTTCTTT; cdr3_aa: CASSLAPTAMNTEAFF
d_call: .; v_call: TRBV28; j_call: TRBJ1-5; clone_size: .; cdr3_nt: TGTGCCAGCAGTTTCTTAACAGGGAGTAATCAGCCCCAGCATTTT; cdr3_aa: CASSFLTGSNQPQHF
d_call: .; v_call: TRBV18; j_call: TRBJ1-1; clone_size: .; cdr3_nt: TGTGCCAGCTCACCACGGGGGGACACTGAAGCTTTCTTT; cdr3_aa: CASSPRGDTEAFF
d_call: TRBD2; v_call: TRBV7-9; j_call: TRBJ2-1; clone_size: .; cdr3_nt: TGTGCCAGCAGCTCGAGTCAGCGGGAGGGCCCGTACAATGAGCAGTTCTTC; cdr3_aa: CASSSSQREGPYNEQFF
d_call: TRBD1; v_call: TRBV4-3; j_call: TRBJ2-1; clone_size: .; cdr3_nt: TGCGCCAGCAGCCTCACAGGGGGCTCGTACAATGAGCAGTTCTTC; cdr3_aa: CASSLTGGSYNEQFF
d_call: .; v_call: TRBV6-5; j_call: TRBJ2-7; clone_size: .; cdr3_nt: TGTGCCAGCAGTTACTCGGAGGGAACGGGCGAGCAGTACTTC; cdr3_aa: CASSYSEGTGEQYF